This TCR beta chain was sequenced for a study of shared clonotypes between healthy human individuals. General observations from the study: Among non-shared clonotypes, generation probabilities were lower than among those shared by all four donors.

Positive CCR7 selection of CD45RO-negative cells yielded the naive CD8 cells, and terminally differentiated effector memory CD45RA+ cells were excluded. With regard to this clone: Its antigen is not known.

Each replicate PCR on the sorted subsets used about 220 ng DNA (roughly 27,000 T cell genomes). The method was immunoSEQ multiplex PCR; TCRdb's version includes in-frame clones alone and lacks a portion of them. Of roughly 550,000 clones in the sample, roughly 96% were seen once. The source material was naive CD8+ T cells sorted from blood. This TCR was recovered from a woman in her 30s in good health.

CDR3 sequence reads: CASSRTTSGKGDTQYF. The CDR3 DNA sequence: TGTGCCAGCAGCAGGACGACTAGCGGGAAGGGAGATACGCAGTATTTT. V is TRBV13 and J is TRBJ2-3; 11 bases map to TRBD2. From germline, CDR1 is PRHDT and CDR2 FYEKMQ (reference sequence). With V trimmed by 5 bases and J by 5 bases, 9 bases remained unmatched. The CDR3 is 16 residues long.